The source of this TCR gamma chain is a study of gamma-delta chains in newborns, infants, children. At the level of the study: Microbial exposure reportedly drives polyclonal innate γδ T cell expansion after birth.

TCRdb ran CATT on the reads. The sample has 3,000 to 4,000 gamma-chain clones; roughly 57% are singletons. CDR1 EGSNGY and CDR2 YDSYNSKV come from the germline V gene. With 2 bases clipped from V and 12 bases from J, the junction kept 7 bases outside the gene matches. The CDR3 is 11 residues long. Sequenced: blood. This TCR came from a child who was a newborn, infant or young child, either healthy, febrile or measles-vaccinated (not recorded which). This sequence joins TRGV2 and TRGJ1 or TRGJ2. As TCRdb names no J gene, one was assigned here on the basis of a DNA match to germline. For the CDR3, the DNA is TGTGCCACCTGGGACGATGGAAGGAAACTCTTT. Amino acids: CATWDDGRKLF.